This T cell receptor (beta chain) stems from a study of T cells in tuberculosis. Using immunoSEQ multiplex PCR, the repertoire was profiled, and TCRdb retains in-frame clones only, with some absent. The sample holds more than 35,000 clones, roughly 96% seen once. Trimming took 0 bases from V and 5 from J, leaving 17 bases between them. The CDR3 contains 16 residues. Germline values: CDR1 SGHRS, CDR2 YFSETQ. Regarding the study as a whole: Smaller alpha distances in active tuberculosis partly reflected shorter CDR3-alpha lengths.

About this clone itself: No antigen is known for it.

Sequencing input: PBMCs. The genes are TRBV5-1 and TRBJ1-1; possibly TRBD1 for D (5 bases). This TCR was sampled from a donor between 10 and 35 years old with latent tuberculosis or without tuberculosis infection. The DNA of the CDR3 is TGCGCCAGCAGCTTGGGCGGGGCAAGAGACGGGACTGAAGCTTTCTTT. Encoded protein: CASSLGGARDGTEAFF.